These T cell receptor beta chains were read from a single sample in a study of metastatic and nonmetastatic thyroid tumors. TCRdb reprocessed the PCR reads via MiXCR. The table includes some 33,000 clones, 15% detected once. Sequenced sample: blood. These receptor sequences come from a male donor with papillary thyroid cancer or a benign thyroid nodule (not recorded which). Some clones in this sample may be carry-over from other donors' samples. Both conserved end residues are part of each CDR3. The D gene is left open where the match is weak. Clone size appears in some rows only: once, few, many, or a class for an expanded clone.

size	J	D	V	DNA	CDR3
many	TRBJ2-3	TRBD2	TRBV3-1	TGTGCCAGCAGCCAGCGGGAGGGGGCCTCAGATACGCAGTATTTT	CASSQREGASDTQYF
.	TRBJ2-7	.	TRBV11-1	TGTGCCAGCAGCTCGGACAGCTCCTACGAGCAGTACTTC	CASSSDSSYEQYF
few	TRBJ1-5	.	TRBV6-2/TRBV6-3	TGTGCCAGCAGGTTGACAGTCTACAATCAGCCCCAGCATTTT	CASRLTVYNQPQHF
many	TRBJ2-3	TRBD1	TRBV11-2	TGTGCCAGCAGCTTAGGGACAGGACTGAGCACAGATACGCAGTATTTT	CASSLGTGLSTDTQYF
.	TRBJ2-3	TRBD2	TRBV7-2	TGTGCCAGCAGCTTCCGGGGGGAGGGTACTCAGTGTTTT	CASSFRGEGTQCF
many	TRBJ2-2	TRBD2	TRBV20-1	TGCAGTGCTAAAGTTCCCGGGACTAGTATTACCGGGGAGCTGTTTTTT	CSAKVPGTSITGELFF
many	TRBJ1-1	.	TRBV25-1	TGTGCCAGCAGGTCGGTTCAGGGAGGAACTGAAGCTTTCTTT	CASRSVQGGTEAFF
many	TRBJ2-7	.	TRBV27	TGTGCCAGCAGACCCGAACTGTTCGACGAGCAGTACTTC	CASRPELFDEQYF
medium-sized	TRBJ1-2	.	TRBV12-3/TRBV12-4	TGTGCCAGCAGTCGAGGATATGGCTACACCTTC	CASSRGYGYTF
many	TRBJ1-2	.	TRBV5-1	TGCGCCAGCAGCCTAGGGGGGCGAGAGAACTATGGCTACACCTTC	CASSLGGRENYGYTF
few	TRBJ1-3	.	TRBV28	TGTGCCAGCAGCTCCAATCACCGATTCTCTGTAAACACCATATATTTT	CASSSNHRFSVNTIYF
.	TRBJ2-7	.	TRBV7-2	TGTGCCAGCAGCTCTTGGACTTTACCTTACGAGCAGTACTTC	CASSSWTLPYEQYF
.	TRBJ2-1	TRBD2	TRBV5-1	TGCGCCAGCAGCTTGGGGACTAGCGGGAGGGTGAATGAGCAGTTCTTC	CASSLGTSGRVNEQFF
many	TRBJ2-3	TRBD1	TRBV19	TGTGCCAGTAGTTCGGGACAGGTCCCTACCGATACGCAGTATTTT	CASSSGQVPTDTQYF
many	TRBJ1-1	TRBD1	TRBV14	TGTGCCAGCAGTCCGACAGGGAGGAACACTGAAGCTTTCTTT	CASSPTGRNTEAFF
.	TRBJ2-5	TRBD2	TRBV5-1	TGCGCCAGCAGCTTGGCAAATCCGAGACTAGCGCAAGAGAACCAGTACTTC	CASSLANPRLAQENQYF
.	TRBJ2-1	.	TRBV6-1	TGTGCAATCTCTCCCGGGACGCCCAGTTGGAATGAGCAGTTCTTC	CAISPGTPSWNEQFF
.	TRBJ2-7	.	TRBV11-2	TGTGCCAGCAGCGCTGGCGGGGACTCCTACGAGCAGTACTTC	CASSAGGDSYEQYF
.	TRBJ1-2	TRBD1	TRBV20-1	TGCAGTGCTAGAGATCCCCGACAGGGTCCCAACTATGGCTACACCTTC	CSARDPRQGPNYGYTF
many	TRBJ1-4	TRBD1	TRBV7-9	TGTGCCAGCAGCTGGGACAGGGGCGGGTATAATGAAAAACTGTTTTTT	CASSWDRGGYNEKLFF
.	TRBJ2-2	TRBD2	TRBV4-2	TGTGCCAGCAGCCCGGGGACTAGTAACACCGGGGAGCTGTTTTTT	CASSPGTSNTGELFF
many	TRBJ2-7	.	TRBV9	TGTGCCAGCAGCCCTTACCTCGAAGGTTCCTCCTACGAGCAGTACTTC	CASSPYLEGSSYEQYF
many	TRBJ2-4	.	TRBV3-1	TGTGCCAGCAGCCAAGGGCACGGGGGCGTCAAAAACATTCAGTACTTC	CASSQGHGGVKNIQYF
many	TRBJ1-3	.	TRBV7-2	TGTGCCAGCAGCGGATGGGGACGCTCGGAATCGGGAAACACCATATATTTT	CASSGWGRSESGNTIYF
many	TRBJ2-7	TRBD2	TRBV10-3	TGTGCCATCAGTGACCCTAGCGGGATAGGGTACGAGCAGTACTTC	CAISDPSGIGYEQYF
many	TRBJ2-2	.	TRBV7-8	TGTGCCAGCAGCGCCGGGGGTAGCGGAAGGGCCGGGGAGCTGTTTTTT	CASSAGGSGRAGELFF
many	TRBJ2-1	TRBD2	TRBV19	TGTGCCAGTAGTACACTAGCGGGAAAGAACAATGAGCAGTTCTTC	CASSTLAGKNNEQFF